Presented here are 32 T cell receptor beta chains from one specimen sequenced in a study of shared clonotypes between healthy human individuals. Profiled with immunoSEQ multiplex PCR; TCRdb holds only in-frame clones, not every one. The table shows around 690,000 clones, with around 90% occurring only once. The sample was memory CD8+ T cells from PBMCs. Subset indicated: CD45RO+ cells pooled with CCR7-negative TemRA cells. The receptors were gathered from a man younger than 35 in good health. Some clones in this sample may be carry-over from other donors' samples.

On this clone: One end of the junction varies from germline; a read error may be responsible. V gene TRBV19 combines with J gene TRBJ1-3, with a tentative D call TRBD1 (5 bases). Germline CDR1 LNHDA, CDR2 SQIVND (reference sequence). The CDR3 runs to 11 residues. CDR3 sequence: CASSLSRDWDF. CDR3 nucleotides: TGTGCCAGTAGTCTATCCCGGGACTGGGATTTT. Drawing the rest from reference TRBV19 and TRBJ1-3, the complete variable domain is DGGITQSPKYLFRKEGQNVTLSCEQNLNHDAMYWYRQDPGQGLRLIYYSQIVNDFQKGDIAEGYSVSREKKESFPLTVTSAQKNPTAFYLCASSLSRDWDFGEGSWLTVV.

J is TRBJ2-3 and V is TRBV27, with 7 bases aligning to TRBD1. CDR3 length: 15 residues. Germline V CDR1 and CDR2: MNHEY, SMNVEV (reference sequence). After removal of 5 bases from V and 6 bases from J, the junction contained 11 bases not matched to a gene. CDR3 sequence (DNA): TGTGCCAGCAGTCCCTGGACAGGATGGGGGGATACGCAGTATTTT. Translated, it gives CASSPWTGWGDTQYF.

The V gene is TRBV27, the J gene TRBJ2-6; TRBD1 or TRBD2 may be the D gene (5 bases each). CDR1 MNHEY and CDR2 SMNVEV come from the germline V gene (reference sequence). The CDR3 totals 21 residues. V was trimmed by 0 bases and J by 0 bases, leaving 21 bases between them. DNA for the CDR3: TGTGCCAGCAGTTTATCTCCGGGACCCCCTACCTTTCGCTCTGGGGCCAACGTCCTGACTTTC. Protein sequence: CASSLSPGPPTFRSGANVLTF.

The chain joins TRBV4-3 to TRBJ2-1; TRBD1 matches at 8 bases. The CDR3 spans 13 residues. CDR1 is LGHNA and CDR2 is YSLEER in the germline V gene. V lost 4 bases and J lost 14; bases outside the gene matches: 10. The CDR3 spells CASSRPRTGKKFF. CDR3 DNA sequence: TGCGCCAGCAGCCGACCCCGGACAGGGAAAAAGTTCTTC.

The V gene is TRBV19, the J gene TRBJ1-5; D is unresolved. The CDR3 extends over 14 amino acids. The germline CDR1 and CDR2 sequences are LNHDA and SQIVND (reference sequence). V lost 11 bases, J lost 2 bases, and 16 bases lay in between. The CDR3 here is CAAKTDGGNQPQHF. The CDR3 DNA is TGTGCCGCTAAAACAGACGGAGGCAATCAGCCCCAGCATTTT.

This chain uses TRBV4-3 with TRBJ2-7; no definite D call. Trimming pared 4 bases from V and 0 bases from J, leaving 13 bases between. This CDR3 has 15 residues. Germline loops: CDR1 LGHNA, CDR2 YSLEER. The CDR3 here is CASSPVRYGSYEQYF. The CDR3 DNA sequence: TGCGCCAGCAGCCCAGTCCGTTATGGCTCCTACGAGCAGTACTTC.

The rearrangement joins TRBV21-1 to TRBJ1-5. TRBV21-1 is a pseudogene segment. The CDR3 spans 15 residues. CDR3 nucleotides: TGTGCCAGCAGCAAAGCGCGGAGGGAGGGTCAGCCCCAGCATTTT. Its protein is CASSKARREGQPQHF.

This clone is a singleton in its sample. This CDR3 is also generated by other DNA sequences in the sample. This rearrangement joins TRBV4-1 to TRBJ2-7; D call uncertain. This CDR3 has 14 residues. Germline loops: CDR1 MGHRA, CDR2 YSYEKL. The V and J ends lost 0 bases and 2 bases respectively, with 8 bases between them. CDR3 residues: CASSQDSRPYEQYF. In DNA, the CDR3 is TGCGCCAGCAGCCAAGACTCACGACCCTACGAGCAGTACTTC.

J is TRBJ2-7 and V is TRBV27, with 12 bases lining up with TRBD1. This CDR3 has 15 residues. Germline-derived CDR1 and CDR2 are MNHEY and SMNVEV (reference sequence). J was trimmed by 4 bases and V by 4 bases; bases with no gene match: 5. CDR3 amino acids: CASSSGTGGMYEQYF. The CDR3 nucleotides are TGTGCCAGCAGTTCGGGGACAGGGGGCATGTACGAGCAGTACTTC.

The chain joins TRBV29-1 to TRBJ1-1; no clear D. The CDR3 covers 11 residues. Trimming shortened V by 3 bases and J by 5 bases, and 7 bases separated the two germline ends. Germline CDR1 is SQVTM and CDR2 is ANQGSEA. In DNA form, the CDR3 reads TGCAGCGTTGACCCATGGACTGAAGCTTTCTTT. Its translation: CSVDPWTEAFF.

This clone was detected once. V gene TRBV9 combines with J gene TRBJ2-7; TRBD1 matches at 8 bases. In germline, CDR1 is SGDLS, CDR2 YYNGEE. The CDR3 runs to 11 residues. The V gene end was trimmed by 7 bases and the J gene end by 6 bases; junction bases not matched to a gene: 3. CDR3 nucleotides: TGTGCCAGCGGCCAGGGGGCCGAGCAGTACTTC. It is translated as CASGQGAEQYF.

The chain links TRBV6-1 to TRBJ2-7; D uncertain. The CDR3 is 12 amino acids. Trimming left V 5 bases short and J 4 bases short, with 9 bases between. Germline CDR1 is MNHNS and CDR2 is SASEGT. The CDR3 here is CASSIGLYEQYF. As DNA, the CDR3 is TGTGCCAGCAGTATCGGTTTGTACGAGCAGTACTTC.

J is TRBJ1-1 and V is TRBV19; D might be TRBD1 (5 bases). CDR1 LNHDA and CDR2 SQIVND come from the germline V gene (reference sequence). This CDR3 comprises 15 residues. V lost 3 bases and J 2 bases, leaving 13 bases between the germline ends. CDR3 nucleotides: TGTGCCAGTAGTATTTGGGTTAGGGGCAACACTGAAGCTTTCTTT. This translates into CASSIWVRGNTEAFF. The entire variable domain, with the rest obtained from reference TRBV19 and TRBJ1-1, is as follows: DGGITQSPKYLFRKEGQNVTLSCEQNLNHDAMYWYRQDPGQGLRLIYYSQIVNDFQKGDIAEGYSVSREKKESFPLTVTSAQKNPTAFYLCASSIWVRGNTEAFFGQGTRLTVV.

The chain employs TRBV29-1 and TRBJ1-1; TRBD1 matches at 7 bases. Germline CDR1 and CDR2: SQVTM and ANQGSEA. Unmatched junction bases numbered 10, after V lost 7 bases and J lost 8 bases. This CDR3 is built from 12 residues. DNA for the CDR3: TGCAGCGCCCCGGCGAGGGGGCTAGAAGCTTTCTTT. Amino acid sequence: CSAPARGLEAFF. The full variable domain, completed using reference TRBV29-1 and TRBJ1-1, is SAVISQKPSRDICQRGTSLTIQCQVDSQVTMMFWYRQQPGQSLTLIATANQGSEATYESGFVIDKFPISRPNLTFSTLTVSNMSPEDSSIYLCSAPARGLEAFFGQGTRLTVV.

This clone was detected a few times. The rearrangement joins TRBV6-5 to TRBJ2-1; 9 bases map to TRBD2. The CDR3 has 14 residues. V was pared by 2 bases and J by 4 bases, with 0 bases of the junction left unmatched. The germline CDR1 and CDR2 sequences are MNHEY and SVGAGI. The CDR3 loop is CASSYTSGYNEQFF. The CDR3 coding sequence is TGTGCCAGCAGTTACACTAGCGGGTACAATGAGCAGTTCTTC.

CDR3 in DNA: TGCGCCAGCAGCCAAGGCAGCGGGAGGGCCGAGACCCAGTACTTC. Its translation: CASSQGSGRAETQYF. The rearrangement links TRBV4-3 to TRBJ2-5, with 10 bases aligning to TRBD2. The CDR3 spans 15 residues. V lost 1 base to trimming and J lost 5 bases; unmatched junction nucleotides: 4. The V gene's germline CDR1 is LGHNA and CDR2 YSLEER.

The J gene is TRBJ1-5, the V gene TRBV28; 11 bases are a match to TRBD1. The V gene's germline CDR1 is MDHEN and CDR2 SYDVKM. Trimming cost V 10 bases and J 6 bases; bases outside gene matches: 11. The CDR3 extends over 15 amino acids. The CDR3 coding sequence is TGTGCCATCCAGACCGGACAGGGGGCAGGTCAGCCCCAGCATTTT. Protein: CAIQTGQGAGQPQHF.

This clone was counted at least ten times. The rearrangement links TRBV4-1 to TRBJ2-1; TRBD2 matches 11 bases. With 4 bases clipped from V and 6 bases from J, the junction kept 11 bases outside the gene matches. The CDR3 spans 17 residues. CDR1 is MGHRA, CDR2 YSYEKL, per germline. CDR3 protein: CASSRPRGLAGGNEQFF. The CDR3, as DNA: TGCGCCAGCAGCCGGCCAAGGGGCCTAGCGGGAGGCAATGAGCAGTTCTTC.

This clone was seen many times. CDR3 DNA: TGTGCCAGCAGCCGTCCATACAATGAGCAGTTCTTC. Translation: CASSRPYNEQFF. The chain employs TRBV6-6 and TRBJ2-1; D is unclear. Trimming cost V 6 bases and J 4 bases, with 7 bases left between them. Looked up from germline, CDR1 is MNHNY and CDR2 is SVGAGI (reference sequence). This CDR3 has 12 residues.

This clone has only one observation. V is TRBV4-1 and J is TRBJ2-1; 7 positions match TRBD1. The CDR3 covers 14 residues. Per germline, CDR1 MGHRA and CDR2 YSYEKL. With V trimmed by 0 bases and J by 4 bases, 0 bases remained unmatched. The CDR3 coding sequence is TGCGCCAGCAGCCAAGAGGACAGGTACAATGAGCAGTTCTTC. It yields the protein CASSQEDRYNEQFF.

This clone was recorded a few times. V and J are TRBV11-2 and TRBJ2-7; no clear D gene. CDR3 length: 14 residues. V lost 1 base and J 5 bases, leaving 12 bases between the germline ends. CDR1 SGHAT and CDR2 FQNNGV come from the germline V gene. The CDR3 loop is CASSLGAFHHEQYF. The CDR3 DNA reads TGTGCCAGCAGCTTAGGGGCGTTTCACCACGAGCAGTACTTC.

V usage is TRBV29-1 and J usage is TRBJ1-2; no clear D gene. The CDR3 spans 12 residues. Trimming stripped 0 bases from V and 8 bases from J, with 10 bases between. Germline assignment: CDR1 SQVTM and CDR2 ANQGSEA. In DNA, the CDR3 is TGCAGCGTTGAAGATTCTCCTTGGGGCTACACCTTC. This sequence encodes CSVEDSPWGYTF.

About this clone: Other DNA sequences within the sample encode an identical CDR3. CDR3 nucleotide sequence: TGTGCCAGCAGTTTATCGGCTGGCTACGAGCAGTACTTC. Translated: CASSLSAGYEQYF. The V and J genes are TRBV27 and TRBJ2-7, with D unresolved. Trimming took 0 bases from V and 3 from J, leaving 6 bases between them. This CDR3 is 13 amino acids long. Per germline, CDR1 MNHEY and CDR2 SMNVEV (reference sequence).

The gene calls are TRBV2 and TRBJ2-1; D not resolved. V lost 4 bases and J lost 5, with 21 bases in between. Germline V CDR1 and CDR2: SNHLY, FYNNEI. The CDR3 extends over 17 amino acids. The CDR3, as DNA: TGTGCCAGCAGTGCCCCGAGGCAACAGTTCGTTCACAATGAGCAGTTCTTC. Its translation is CASSAPRQQFVHNEQFF.

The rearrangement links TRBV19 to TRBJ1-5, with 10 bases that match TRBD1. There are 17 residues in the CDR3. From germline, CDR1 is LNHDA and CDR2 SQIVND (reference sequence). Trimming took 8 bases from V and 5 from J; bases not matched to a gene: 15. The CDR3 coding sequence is TGTGCCAGTCACGGACAGGGGGTTGTATTTAAGCATCAGCCCCAGCATTTT. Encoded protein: CASHGQGVVFKHQPQHF.

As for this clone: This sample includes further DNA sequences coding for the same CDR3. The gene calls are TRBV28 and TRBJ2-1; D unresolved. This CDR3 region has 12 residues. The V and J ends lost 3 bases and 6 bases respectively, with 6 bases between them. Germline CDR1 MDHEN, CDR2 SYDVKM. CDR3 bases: TGTGCCAGCAGTTTTGGCGCCAATGAGCAGTTCTTC. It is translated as CASSFGANEQFF.

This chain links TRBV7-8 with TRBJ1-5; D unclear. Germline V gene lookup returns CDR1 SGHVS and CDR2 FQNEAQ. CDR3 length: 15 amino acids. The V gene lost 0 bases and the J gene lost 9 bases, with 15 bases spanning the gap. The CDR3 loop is CASSLATVGVWPQHF. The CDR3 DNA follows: TGTGCCAGCAGCTTAGCGACGGTTGGTGTTTGGCCCCAGCATTTT. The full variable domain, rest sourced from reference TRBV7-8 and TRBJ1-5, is GAGVSQSPRYKVAKRGQDVALRCDPISGHVSLFWYQQALGQGPEFLTYFQNEAQLDKSGLPSDRFFAERPEGSVSTLKIQRTQQEDSAVYLCASSLATVGVWPQHFGDGTRLSIL.

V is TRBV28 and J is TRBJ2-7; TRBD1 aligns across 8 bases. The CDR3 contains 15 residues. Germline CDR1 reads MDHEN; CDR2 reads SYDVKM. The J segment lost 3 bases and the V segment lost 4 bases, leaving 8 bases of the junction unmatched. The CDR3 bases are TGTGCCAGCAGTTCAAAACTCGACAGGGGCTACGAGCAGTACTTC. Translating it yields CASSSKLDRGYEQYF.

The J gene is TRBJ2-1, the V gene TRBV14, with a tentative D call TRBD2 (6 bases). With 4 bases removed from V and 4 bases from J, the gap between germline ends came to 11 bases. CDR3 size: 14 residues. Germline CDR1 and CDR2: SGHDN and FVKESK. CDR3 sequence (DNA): TGTGCCAGCAGCCTATACCGGGGGTACAATGAGCAGTTCTTC. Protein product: CASSLYRGYNEQFF. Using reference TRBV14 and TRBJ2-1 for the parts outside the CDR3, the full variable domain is EAGVTQFPSHSVIEKGQTVTLRCDPISGHDNLYWYRRVMGKEIKFLLHFVKESKQDESGMPNNRFLAERTGGTYSTLKVQPAELEDSGVYFCASSLYRGYNEQFFGPGTRLTVL.

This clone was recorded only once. In nucleotides, the CDR3 is TGTGCCAGCAGTGATTTACAGGGGGCGGGGGAAGAGACCCAGTACTTC. Protein sequence: CASSDLQGAGEETQYF. The genes are TRBV6-1 and TRBJ2-5; 9 nucleotides align to TRBD1. Germline V gene lookup returns CDR1 MNHNS and CDR2 SASEGT. The CDR3 totals 16 residues. J was trimmed by 3 bases and V by 3 bases; bases with no gene match: 8.

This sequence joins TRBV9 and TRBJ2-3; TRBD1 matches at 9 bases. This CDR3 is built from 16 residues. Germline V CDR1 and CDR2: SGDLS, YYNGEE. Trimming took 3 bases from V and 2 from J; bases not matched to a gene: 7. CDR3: CASSARGQGPTDTQYF. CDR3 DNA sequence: TGTGCCAGCAGCGCCAGAGGACAGGGGCCCACAGATACGCAGTATTTT.

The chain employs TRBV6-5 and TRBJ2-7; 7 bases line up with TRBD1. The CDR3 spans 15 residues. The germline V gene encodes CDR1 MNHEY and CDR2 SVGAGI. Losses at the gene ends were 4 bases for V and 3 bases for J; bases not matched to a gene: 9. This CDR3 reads CASSSQGPSLYEQYF. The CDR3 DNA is TGTGCCAGCAGTTCACAGGGGCCCTCACTCTACGAGCAGTACTTC.